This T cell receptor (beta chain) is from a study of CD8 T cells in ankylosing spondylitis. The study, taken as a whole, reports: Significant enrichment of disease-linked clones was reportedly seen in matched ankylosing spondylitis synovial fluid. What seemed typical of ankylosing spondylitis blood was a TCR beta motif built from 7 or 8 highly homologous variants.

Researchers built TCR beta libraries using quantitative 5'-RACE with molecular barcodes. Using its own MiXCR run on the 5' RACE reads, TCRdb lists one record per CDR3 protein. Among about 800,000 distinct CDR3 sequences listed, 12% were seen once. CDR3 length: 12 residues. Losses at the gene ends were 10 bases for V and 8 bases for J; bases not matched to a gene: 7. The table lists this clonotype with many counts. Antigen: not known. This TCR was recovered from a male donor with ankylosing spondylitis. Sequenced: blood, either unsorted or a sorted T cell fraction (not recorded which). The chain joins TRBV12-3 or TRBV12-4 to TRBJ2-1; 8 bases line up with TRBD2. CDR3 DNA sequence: TGTGCCATTTCGGGAGGGATGTATGAGCAGTTCTTC. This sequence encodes CAISGGMYEQFF.